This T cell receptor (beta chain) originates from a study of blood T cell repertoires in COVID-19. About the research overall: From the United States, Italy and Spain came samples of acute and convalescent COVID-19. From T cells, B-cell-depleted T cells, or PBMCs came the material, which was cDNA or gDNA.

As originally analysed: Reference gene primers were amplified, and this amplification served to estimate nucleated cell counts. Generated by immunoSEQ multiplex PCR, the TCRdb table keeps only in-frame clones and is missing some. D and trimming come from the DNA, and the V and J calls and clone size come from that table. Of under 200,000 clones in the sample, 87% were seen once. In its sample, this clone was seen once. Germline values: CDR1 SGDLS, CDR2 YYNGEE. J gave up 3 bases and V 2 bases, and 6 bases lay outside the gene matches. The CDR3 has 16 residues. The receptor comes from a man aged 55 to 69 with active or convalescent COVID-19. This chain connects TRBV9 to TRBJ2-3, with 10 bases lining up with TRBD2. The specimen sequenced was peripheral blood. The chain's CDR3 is CASSVGLAEKTDTQYF. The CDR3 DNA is TGTGCCAGCAGCGTCGGACTAGCGGAGAAGACAGATACGCAGTATTTT.